Presented here are 21 T cell receptor beta chains from one specimen sequenced in a study of OX40 agonist ivuxolimab in advanced cancers. Profiled with immunoSEQ multiplex PCR; TCRdb holds only in-frame clones, not every one. The sample holds under 85,000 clones, about 94% seen once. The sample here was CD4+ or CD8+ T cells sorted from blood, taken in a trial of the OX40 agonist ivuxolimab. These TCRs come from an adult with an advanced solid tumor such as melanoma, head and neck, liver or kidney cancer.

A single count supports this clone. This CDR3 is CASTGLVNEKLFF. CDR3 DNA sequence: TGTGCCAGCACCGGGCTTGTCAATGAAAAACTGTTTTTT. The chain recombines TRBV2 with TRBJ1-4; D is ambiguous. The CDR3 contains 13 residues. Germline-derived CDR1 and CDR2 are SNHLY and FYNNEI. Trimming took off 7 bases at V and 5 bases at J, with 11 bases between the two ends.

Points on this clone: The junction does not match germline at one end; this may be a read error. V is TRBV6-1 and J is TRBJ2-5, with a possible D match to TRBD2 (5 bases). This CDR3 has 15 residues. Germline loops: CDR1 MNHNS, CDR2 SASEGT. The CDR3 nucleotides read TGTGCCAGCAGGGAAGGTCGGGGTGGAATGGAGACCCAGTACTTC. This gives the protein CASREGRGGMETQYF.

This chain links TRBV19 with TRBJ2-7; 7 nucleotides match TRBD2. CDR3 length equals 16 residues. The V and J ends lost 6 bases and 1 base, in that order; junction bases with no gene match: 12. CDR1 and CDR2 from the germline V gene are LNHDA and SQIVND (reference sequence). The CDR3 sequence is CASSSLGEGPSYEQYF. The CDR3 coding sequence is TGTGCCAGTAGCAGCCTCGGGGAGGGTCCGTCCTACGAGCAGTACTTC.

V is TRBV2 and J is TRBJ1-2; D not resolved. Germline CDR1 SNHLY, CDR2 FYNNEI. V was shortened by 0 bases and J by 4 bases, with 9 bases between the two germline ends. The CDR3 contains 14 residues. CDR3 sequence (DNA): TGTGCCAGCAGTGAAGCGACGGTTGCCTATGGCTACACCTTC. Amino acid sequence: CASSEATVAYGYTF.

The chain couples TRBV19 to TRBJ1-5, with D perhaps matching TRBD1 (6 bases). Germline V gene data show CDR1 as LNHDA and CDR2 as SQIVND (reference sequence). Deletions cut 7 bases from V and 3 bases from J, with 16 bases between. CDR3 length: 15 residues. The CDR3 protein is CASTHSGGPNQPQHF. CDR3 in DNA: TGTGCCAGTACCCATTCTGGGGGGCCCAATCAGCCCCAGCATTTT.

The chain joins TRBV5-6 to TRBJ1-3, with D possibly matching TRBD1 (6 bases). V was clipped by 4 bases and J by 5 bases, with 13 bases between them. CDR3 size: 14 residues. CDR1 is SGHDT and CDR2 is YYEEEE in the germline V gene. The CDR3: CASSPRGLRNTIYF. CDR3 DNA sequence: TGTGCCAGCAGCCCACGGGGGCTTAGAAACACCATATATTTT.

The chain combines TRBV5-1 with TRBJ2-1; 7 bases line up with TRBD1. The germline gives CDR1 SGHRS, CDR2 YFSETQ. The CDR3 runs 16 residues. The ends lost 1 base at V and 1 base at J; junction bases unmatched: 5. The CDR3: CASSLYNRGSYNEQFF. In DNA, the CDR3 is TGCGCCAGCAGCTTGTACAACAGGGGATCCTACAATGAGCAGTTCTTC.

V and J are TRBV27 and TRBJ1-6, with TRBD1 as a possible D gene (6 bases). V lost 4 bases and J 6 bases, leaving 16 bases between the germline ends. This CDR3 is 16 amino acids long. CDR1 and CDR2 (germline): MNHEY, SMNVEV (reference sequence). For the CDR3, the DNA is TGTGCCAGCAGTTGGGGACACCCTGAGACTAATTCACCCCTCCACTTT. It encodes CASSWGHPETNSPLHF.

The count of this clone is one. This chain connects TRBV27 to TRBJ2-1; the D call may be TRBD1 or TRBD2 (5 bases each). Trimming shortened V by 5 bases and J by 9 bases, and 8 bases separated the two germline ends. The CDR3 is made up of 11 amino acids. Germline values: CDR1 MNHEY, CDR2 SMNVEV (reference sequence). CDR3 coding DNA: TGTGCCAGCAGTGAGGGGACTGAGCAGTTCTTC. Its protein product is CASSEGTEQFF.

This clone was counted once. The chain uses TRBV4-1 and TRBJ2-5; a weak D match, TRBD1 (6 bases). The V end lost 5 bases, the J end lost 2 bases, and 15 bases lay between the germline ends. This CDR3 has 15 residues. Germline V lookup: CDR1 MGHRA, CDR2 YSYEKL. The CDR3 reads CASSTGTSFQETQYF. The DNA of the CDR3 is TGCGCCAGCAGCACCGGGACATCGTTTCAAGAGACCCAGTACTTC.

J is TRBJ2-7 and V is TRBV7-2; D might be TRBD2 (5 bases). V lost 0 bases to trimming and J lost 4 bases, with 19 bases between them. Germline V lookup: CDR1 SGHTA, CDR2 FQGNSA. CDR3 length equals 17 residues. The CDR3 here is CASSLALAGFDPYEQYF. CDR3 nucleotides: TGTGCCAGCAGCTTAGCCCTAGCCGGATTTGACCCATACGAGCAGTACTTC.

Only one count was recorded for this clone. The rearrangement joins TRBV7-2 to TRBJ2-7; perhaps TRBD2 as D (5 bases). Looked up from germline, CDR1 is SGHTA and CDR2 is FQGNSA. The V end lost 3 bases, the J end lost 3 bases, and 15 bases lay between the germline ends. The CDR3 totals 15 residues. DNA for the CDR3: TGTGCCAGCAGCTTCGGGGTGGGTTGGAACTACGAGCAGTACTTC. It encodes CASSFGVGWNYEQYF.

The genes are TRBV9 and TRBJ1-1, with D possibly matching TRBD1 (6 bases). Per the germline V gene, CDR1 is SGDLS and CDR2 is YYNGEE. This CDR3 has 14 residues. V lost 2 bases and J lost 5, with 13 bases in between. CDR3: CASSVRGGSTEAFF. The CDR3 DNA is TGTGCCAGCAGCGTGAGAGGGGGGTCGACTGAAGCTTTCTTT.

The gene calls are TRBV27 and TRBJ2-6; unclear D gene. The CDR3 sequence is 15 residues long. V lost 2 bases and J 0 bases, leaving 5 bases between the germline ends. CDR1 is MNHEY, CDR2 SMNVEV, per germline (reference sequence). The CDR3 loop reads CASSLMGSGANVLTF. CDR3 nucleotides: TGTGCCAGCAGTTTAATGGGCTCTGGGGCCAACGTCCTGACTTTC.

The rearrangement links TRBV7-9 to TRBJ2-3; 9 bases match TRBD1. This CDR3 spans 15 amino acids. Germline CDR1 and CDR2: SEHNR and FQNEAQ (reference sequence). V lost 4 bases to trimming and J lost 6 bases; unmatched junction nucleotides: 8. The CDR3 is CASSSAGTGWDTQYF. CDR3 sequence (DNA): TGTGCCAGCAGCTCCGCCGGGACAGGGTGGGATACGCAGTATTTT.

The chain couples TRBV29-1 to TRBJ2-2; 9 bases fit TRBD1. The trim removed 6 bases at V and 3 bases at J, leaving 5 bases unmatched. The germline CDR1 and CDR2 sequences are SQVTM and ANQGSEA. The CDR3 totals 14 residues. In nucleotides, the CDR3 is TGCAGCGTGGGGGACAGGGCCGACACCGGGGAGCTGTTTTTT. It yields the protein CSVGDRADTGELFF.

CDR3 in amino acids: CASSDSSRWWGRPYEQYF. In DNA form, the CDR3 reads TGTGCCAGCAGTGACTCGAGTCGGTGGTGGGGCCGCCCCTACGAGCAGTACTTC. V usage is TRBV6-4 and J usage is TRBJ2-7, with a tentative D call TRBD1 (5 bases). Germline V gene sequence: CDR1 MRHNA, CDR2 SNTAGT. Deletions cut 0 bases from V and 2 bases from J, with 20 bases between. This CDR3 region has 18 residues.

The rearrangement links TRBV2 to TRBJ2-1; a weak D match, TRBD2 (6 bases). Germline V gene data show CDR1 as SNHLY and CDR2 as FYNNEI. Between the trimmed V and J ends, which lost 1 base and 0 bases, there was a span of 7 bases. The CDR3 extends over 15 amino acids. The CDR3 DNA follows: TGTGCCAGCAGTGAAGTGGAGGGCTCCTACAATGAGCAGTTCTTC. Translated: CASSEVEGSYNEQFF.

The V call is TRBV27, the J call TRBJ2-3; tentatively, D is TRBD2 (6 bases). The CDR3 runs 15 residues. The germline V gene has CDR1 MNHEY and CDR2 SMNVEV (reference sequence). With 2 bases removed from V and 3 bases from J, the gap between germline ends came to 12 bases. The DNA for the CDR3 is TGTGCCAGCAGTTTACAACGGCTAGCGACAGATACGCAGTATTTT. Amino acid sequence: CASSLQRLATDTQYF.

This chain links TRBV2 with TRBJ2-2, with 7 nucleotides matching TRBD1. The CDR3 totals 15 residues. Germline CDR1 is SNHLY and CDR2 is FYNNEI. The V gene end was trimmed by 4 bases and the J gene end by 0 bases; junction bases not matched to a gene: 2. CDR3 residues: CASSGGTANTGELFF. In DNA, the CDR3 is TGTGCCAGCAGTGGTGGGACAGCGAACACCGGGGAGCTGTTTTTT.

The gene calls are TRBV27 and TRBJ2-2; no clear D gene. Between the trimmed V and J ends, which lost 7 bases and 5 bases, there was a span of 8 bases. This CDR3 is 12 amino acids long. CDR1 is MNHEY and CDR2 is SMNVEV in the germline V gene (reference sequence). The CDR3 is CASKMGTGELFF. As DNA, the CDR3 is TGTGCCAGCAAGATGGGGACCGGGGAGCTGTTTTTT.